The 24 T cell receptor beta chains below all came from one sample that was sequenced in a study of type 1 and type 2 diabetes patients listed by TCRdb under 2016. The reads were generated on an Illumina MiSeq. Genomic DNA from sorted T cell subsets was used as template for TCRbeta CDR3 amplification. The TCRbeta CDR3 region was amplified by multiplex PCR with 30 forward and 13 reverse primers. Through fastp at Q25 and MiXCR, TCRdb rebuilt clones from the public reads, retaining in-frame beta chains. Under each unique CDR3 protein, matching rows form one entry showing the most common genes and DNA. This sample has about 250,000 distinct CDR3 sequences in its table, and more than 45% of those were observed once. Roughly 13% of the sample is held by the ten biggest clonotypes. The sample was peripheral blood mononuclear cells (PBMCs). Receptors were obtained from a man between 18 and 29 years old with type 2 diabetes.

The chain joins TRBV9 to TRBJ2-7, with D possibly being TRBD1 or TRBD2 (5 bases each). The CDR3 runs 19 residues. Germline V gene lookup returns CDR1 SGDLS and CDR2 YYNGEE. V lost 0 bases to trimming and J lost 5 bases, with 27 bases between them. The CDR3 sequence: CASSVGGVVGRRFSDEQYF. DNA for the CDR3: TGTGCCAGCAGCGTAGGAGGTGTAGTGGGACGGCGTTTCTCGGACGAGCAGTACTTC.

This sequence joins TRBV20-1 and TRBJ1-2; TRBD1 might be the D (6 bases). This CDR3 is built from 13 residues. Trimming took off 5 bases at V and 6 bases at J, with 16 bases between the two ends. The germline V gene encodes CDR1 DFQATT and CDR2 SNEGSKA (reference sequence). CDR3 DNA sequence: TGCAGTGCTCTAACGGGATACAGGGATGGCTACACCTTC. Protein sequence: CSALTGYRDGYTF.

This clonotype has at least ten counts. V is TRBV2 and J is TRBJ2-2; D is possibly TRBD1 (5 bases). The germline CDR1 and CDR2 sequences are SNHLY and FYNNEI. With 10 bases removed from V and 3 bases from J, the gap between germline ends came to 18 bases. The CDR3 runs 15 residues. As DNA, the CDR3 is TGTGCCATCAAAAGAGTCCAGGGCTACACCGGGGAGCTGTTTTTT. It is translated as CAIKRVQGYTGELFF.

The chain carries TRBV12-3 or TRBV12-4 and TRBJ2-5, with 10 bases lining up with TRBD2. CDR3 length: 18 amino acids. With 5 bases clipped from V and 1 base from J, the junction kept 13 bases outside the gene matches. The CDR3 DNA is TGTGCCAGCAGTGCACCACCCTCACTAGCGGGGCTCCAAGAGACCCAGTACTTC. Translating it yields CASSAPPSLAGLQETQYF.

The chain joins TRBV12-3 or TRBV12-4 to TRBJ2-7, with 7 bases aligning to TRBD2. This CDR3 has 15 amino acids. The ends lost 3 bases at V and 3 bases at J; junction bases unmatched: 8. The CDR3 DNA is TGTGCCAGCAGTTTGGAGGGAGGGCTCCGCTACGAGCAGTACTTC. This translates into CASSLEGGLRYEQYF.

As concerns this clonotype: The junction differs from germline at one of its ends, possibly a read error. V gene TRBV19 combines with J gene TRBJ2-2; no clear D gene. This CDR3 is 15 amino acids long. Per germline, CDR1 LNHDA and CDR2 SQIVND (reference sequence). The DNA of the CDR3 is TGTGCCAGTCGAAGACTGATGGATGACACCTGGGAGCTGTTTTTT. Protein sequence: CASRRLMDDTWELFF.

This clonotype was detected a few times. The rearrangement links TRBV30 to TRBJ2-7; D tentatively fits TRBD1 or TRBD2 (5 bases each). V was clipped by 1 base and J by 7 bases, with 11 bases between them. CDR1 is GTSNPN and CDR2 is SVGIG in the germline V gene (reference sequence). The CDR3 is 12 residues long. Written as DNA, the CDR3 is TGTGCCTGGAGTGCGGGACCCGGGGAGCAGTACTTC. It encodes CAWSAGPGEQYF.

The V and J genes are TRBV30 and TRBJ2-1; D not resolved. Germline-derived CDR1 and CDR2 are GTSNPN and SVGIG (reference sequence). The CDR3 contains 11 residues. V was shortened by 0 bases and J by 7 bases, with 4 bases between the two germline ends. The CDR3 coding sequence is TGTGCCTGGAGTGTAGCGAATGAGCAGTTCTTC. As protein: CAWSVANEQFF.

The rearrangement uses TRBV10-3 and TRBJ1-1, with D unclear. This CDR3 region has 12 residues. CDR1 and CDR2 from the germline V gene are ENHRY and SYGVKD. V dropped 3 bases and J dropped 1 base, with 3 bases sitting between them. The CDR3 loop is CAISDGNTEAFF. As DNA, the CDR3 is TGTGCCATCAGTGACGGGAACACTGAAGCTTTCTTT.

The chain employs TRBV20-1 and TRBJ1-5; no firm D call. CDR3 length: 14 residues. V was pared by 3 bases and J by 6 bases, with 15 bases between. CDR1 DFQATT and CDR2 SNEGSKA come from the germline V gene (reference sequence). The CDR3 nucleotides read TGCAGTGCTAGTTACCCCGGGGTCGCTCAGCCCCAGCATTTT. Its translation: CSASYPGVAQPQHF.

The chain combines TRBV10-3 with TRBJ1-1; D might be TRBD1 (6 bases). CDR1 is ENHRY, CDR2 SYGVKD, per germline. This CDR3 contains 15 residues. The V gene lost 10 bases and the J gene lost 4 bases, with 22 bases spanning the gap. In nucleotides, the CDR3 is TGTGCCACAACTCCGGGTCTGGGAGGGGGCACTGAAGCTTTCTTT. Encoded protein: CATTPGLGGGTEAFF.

The chain has TRBV28 and TRBJ1-1, with a possible D match to TRBD1 (5 bases). CDR3 length equals 18 residues. The V and J ends lost 4 bases and 5 bases respectively, with 26 bases between them. Germline-derived CDR1 and CDR2 are MDHEN and SYDVKM. The CDR3 DNA sequence: TGTGCCAGCAGTTCACTAAGGGTCGACCGTAACCGGGGGACTGAAGCTTTCTTT. Its translation is CASSSLRVDRNRGTEAFF.

V gene TRBV15 combines with J gene TRBJ2-3; D unclear. The CDR3 loop spans 17 amino acids. V was shortened by 0 bases and J by 1 base, with 14 bases between the two germline ends. Per germline, CDR1 LNHNV and CDR2 YYDKDF (reference sequence). The CDR3 DNA follows: TGTGCCACCAGCAGAGATTATCAACAGATGCGCACAGATACGCAGTATTTT. Protein: CATSRDYQQMRTDTQYF.

The chain links TRBV7-6 to TRBJ2-1; D is possibly TRBD2 (5 bases). V gave up 1 base and J gave up 10 bases, with 8 bases separating them. The CDR3 totals 12 residues. The germline V gene has CDR1 SGHVS and CDR2 FNYEAQ. CDR3 bases: TGTGCCAGCAGCTTAGTACGAGGGGAGCAGTTCTTC. Translation gives CASSLVRGEQFF.

This clonotype has a handful of counts. J is TRBJ1-4 and V is TRBV15; 7 bases align to TRBD1. Trimming removed 3 bases from V and 2 bases from J; junction bases left unmatched: 0. CDR3 length: 14 residues. Germline V gene sequence: CDR1 LNHNV, CDR2 YYDKDF (reference sequence). In DNA, the CDR3 is TGTGCCACCAGCAGGGACAGGACTAATGAAAAACTGTTTTTT. This encodes CATSRDRTNEKLFF.

The chain links TRBV12-3 or TRBV12-4 to TRBJ1-4; D possibly corresponds to TRBD1 (5 bases). The CDR3 runs 14 residues. V lost 7 bases and J 5 bases, leaving 14 bases between the germline ends. CDR3 bases: TGTGCCAGCACCCCGGGACCGAAGAATGAAAAACTGTTTTTT. Amino acids: CASTPGPKNEKLFF.

About this clonotype itself: One junction end does not reproduce the germline sequence, and a read error may be involved. The chain links TRBV2 to TRBJ2-6, with D possibly matching TRBD1 (5 bases). The CDR3 is made up of 15 amino acids. Germline V CDR1 and CDR2: SNHLY, FYNNEI. The CDR3 sequence: CASSELGVGANVLAF. In DNA, the CDR3 is TGTGCCAGCAGTGAATTAGGGGTTGGGGCCAACGTCCTGGCTTTC.

This clonotype has a single count. The conserved phenylalanine or tryptophan is not found at the CDR3 terminus, so this likely reflects a read error. Because the CDR3's place on the DNA is in doubt, the DNA is left out and the CDR3 is given as listed by TCRdb. The chain carries TRBV28 and TRBJ2-7; the D call of TRBD2 is as the table states it, not checked on the DNA. The CDR3 adds up to 9 amino acids, both ends counted. CDR1 MDHEN and CDR2 SYDVKM come from the germline V gene. CDR3 loop: CASSDGLAG.

This clonotype appeared a single time. This chain links TRBV5-1 with TRBJ1-1; D ambiguous. V was cut by 4 bases and J by 1 base, with 8 bases left in between. This CDR3 has 13 residues. Germline CDR1 is SGHRS and CDR2 is YFSETQ. The CDR3 spells CASSVPGNTEAFF. CDR3 nucleotides: TGCGCCAGCAGCGTGCCGGGGAACACTGAAGCTTTCTTT.

V usage is TRBV3-1 and J usage is TRBJ2-1, with unresolved D. Per germline, CDR1 LGHDT and CDR2 YNNKEL (reference sequence). CDR3 length: 15 residues. With 2 bases removed from V and 5 bases from J, the gap between germline ends came to 13 bases. The CDR3 nucleotides read TGTGCCAGCAGCCAAAGTGGGCAACGGGACAATGAGCAGTTCTTC. Its translation: CASSQSGQRDNEQFF.

This clonotype was seen a handful of times. The chain has TRBV20-1 and TRBJ2-3; the D gene is possibly TRBD1 (6 bases). Germline V gene lookup returns CDR1 DFQATT and CDR2 SNEGSKA (reference sequence). V dropped 0 bases and J dropped 4 bases, with 17 bases sitting between them. The CDR3 runs 16 residues. The CDR3 protein is CSARDRQGLVADTQYF. The DNA of the CDR3 is TGCAGTGCTAGAGATCGGCAGGGGTTGGTGGCAGATACGCAGTATTTT.

The genes are TRBV29-1 and TRBJ2-7; D not certain. Germline V CDR1 and CDR2: SQVTM, ANQGSEA. V was pared by 5 bases and J by 3 bases, with 8 bases between. The CDR3 covers 11 residues. CDR3 loop: CSVQEIYEQYF. Written as DNA, the CDR3 is TGCAGCGTTCAGGAGATCTACGAGCAGTACTTC.

V usage is TRBV19 and J usage is TRBJ1-2, with TRBD1 as a possible D gene (6 bases). The germline gives CDR1 LNHDA, CDR2 SQIVND (reference sequence). The CDR3 runs to 16 residues. The V end lost 6 bases, the J end lost 1 base, and 18 bases lay between the germline ends. CDR3 bases: TGTGCCAGTAGCCCTGGGGGCGCGGTAAGTAACTATGGCTACACCTTC. The encoded protein is CASSPGGAVSNYGYTF.

The J gene is TRBJ1-1, the V gene TRBV7-8, with 7 nucleotides matching TRBD1. The germline V gene has CDR1 SGHVS and CDR2 FQNEAQ. Trimming removed 5 bases from V and 6 bases from J; junction bases left unmatched: 18. The CDR3 covers 17 residues. CDR3 DNA: TGTGCCAGCAGCCCAATGGCAGGGGGAGTGGGAAGCCCTGAAGCTTTCTTT. Its protein product is CASSPMAGGVGSPEAFF.